The 8 T cell receptor beta chains listed next were all sequenced from one sample in a study of shared clonotypes between healthy human individuals. Data came from immunoSEQ multiplex PCR; TCRdb stores just in-frame clones and leaves some out. Of a few million clones in the sample, 90% to 95% are singletons; the top ten hold about 0.13%. The specimen sequenced was naive CD4+ T cells sorted from blood. Subset meaning: CD45RA+ positively selected. The receptor source for this set is a young man in good health.

This chain links TRBV4-1 with TRBJ1-3; D gene ambiguous. V was clipped by 0 bases and J by 1 base, with 13 bases between them. The CDR3 runs to 17 residues. Germline values: CDR1 MGHRA, CDR2 YSYEKL. Here the CDR3 reads CASSQDPLEGSGNTIYF. CDR3 nucleotides: TGCGCCAGCAGCCAAGACCCCCTCGAGGGATCTGGAAACACCATATATTTT.

This clone was seen just once. The CDR3 coding sequence is TGTGCCAGCAGCTTAGCGCGACGACAGGGGGAAGCTTTCTTT. This encodes CASSLARRQGEAFF. This rearrangement joins TRBV7-2 to TRBJ1-1, with TRBD1 identical over 8 bases. The V gene's germline CDR1 is SGHTA and CDR2 FQGNSA. The CDR3 extends over 14 amino acids. V dropped 0 bases and J dropped 8; count of bases not matched to a gene: 5.

The chain couples TRBV6-5 to TRBJ2-7, with TRBD2 identical over 10 bases. V trimming: 5 bases; J trimming: 2 bases; junction bases outside the gene matches: 6. Germline V CDR1 and CDR2: MNHEY, SVGAGI. CDR3 length: 15 residues. The CDR3 DNA reads TGTGCCAGCAGTGCGACTAGCGGGCCGACCTACGAGCAGTACTTC. Amino acids: CASSATSGPTYEQYF.

This clone has just one count. This chain uses TRBV10-3 with TRBJ2-1; TRBD2 might be the D (6 bases). CDR3 length equals 13 residues. Trimming removed 8 bases at V and 8 bases at J, with 16 bases between. Germline V gene data show CDR1 as ENHRY and CDR2 as SYGVKD. This chain's CDR3 is CAISWTKIDEQFF. CDR3 nucleotide sequence: TGTGCCATCTCTTGGACTAAGATCGATGAGCAGTTCTTC.

The chain combines TRBV4-3 with TRBJ1-2; unclear D gene. Germline CDR1 and CDR2: LGHNA and YSLEER. This CDR3 contains 13 residues. Deletions cut 0 bases from V and 8 bases from J, with 10 bases between. In nucleotides, the CDR3 is TGCGCCAGCAGCCAAGACGGGTACGGCGGCTACACCTTC. Amino acids: CASSQDGYGGYTF.

A word on this clone: The sample contains more than one DNA sequence encoding this CDR3. The V and J genes are TRBV6-5 and TRBJ1-4, with D hard to call. Germline V gene lookup returns CDR1 MNHEY and CDR2 SVGAGI. CDR3 length: 14 residues. Trimming took off 6 bases at V and 0 bases at J, with 8 bases between the two ends. The CDR3 reads CASSPSATNEKLFF. DNA for the CDR3: TGTGCCAGCAGCCCGTCCGCAACTAATGAAAAACTGTTTTTT.

V and J are TRBV10-3 and TRBJ2-7, with 7 bases fitting TRBD1. Trimming at V came to 7 bases and at J to 5 bases, leaving 2 bases not matched to a gene. CDR3 length: 11 residues. Germline V gene lookup returns CDR1 ENHRY and CDR2 SYGVKD. CDR3 sequence (DNA): TGTGCCATCAAGGGGGCGGACGAGCAGTACTTC. The encoded protein is CAIKGADEQYF.

The rearrangement joins TRBV19 to TRBJ1-3, with D perhaps TRBD1 (5 bases). The CDR3 has 13 amino acids. The germline V and J ends were trimmed by 9 bases and 3 bases, with 12 bases remaining between them. Germline V CDR1 and CDR2: LNHDA, SQIVND (reference sequence). The CDR3 spells CASRPGGGNTIYF. CDR3 nucleotide sequence: TGTGCCAGCCGTCCTGGGGGTGGAAACACCATATATTTT.